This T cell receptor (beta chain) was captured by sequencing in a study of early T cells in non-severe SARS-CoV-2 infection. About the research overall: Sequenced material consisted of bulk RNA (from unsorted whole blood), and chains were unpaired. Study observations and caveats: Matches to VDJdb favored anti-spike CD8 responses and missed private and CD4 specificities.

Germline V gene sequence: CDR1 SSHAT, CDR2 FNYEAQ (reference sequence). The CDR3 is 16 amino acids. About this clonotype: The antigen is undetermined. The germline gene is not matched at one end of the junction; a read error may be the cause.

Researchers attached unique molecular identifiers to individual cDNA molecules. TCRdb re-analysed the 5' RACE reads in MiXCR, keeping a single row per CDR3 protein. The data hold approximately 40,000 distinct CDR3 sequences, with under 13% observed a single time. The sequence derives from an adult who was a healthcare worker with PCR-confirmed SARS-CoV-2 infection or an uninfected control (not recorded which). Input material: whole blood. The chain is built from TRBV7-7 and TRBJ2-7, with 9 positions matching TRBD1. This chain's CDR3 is CASSLGSVTGGYEQYF. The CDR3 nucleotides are TGTGCTAGCAGCTTAGGCTCCGTGACAGGGGGCTACGAGCAGTACTTC. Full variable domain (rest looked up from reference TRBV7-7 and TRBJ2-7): GAGVSQSPRYKVTKRGQDVTLRCDPISSHATLYWYQQALGQGPEFLTYFNYEAQPDKSGLPSDRFSAERPEGSISTLTIQRTEQRDSAMYRCASSLGSVTGGYEQYFGPGTRLTVT.